This TCR beta chain comes out of a study of molecular identifiers for immune sequencing clone quantification. Isolation of naive CD8 T cells was achieved by sorting on a CD8+CD4-CCR7+CD45RA+ phenotype. Looked up from germline, CDR1 is MNHEY and CDR2 is SVGAGI. This CDR3 spans 18 amino acids. Trimming took 0 bases from V and 3 from J, leaving 20 bases between them. Preparation of the bulk TCR libraries relied on previously described methods and listed TCR primers. Each CDR3 protein gets one entry after TCRdb re-called the PCR reads with MiXCR. The top ten clones hold roughly 0.9% of a sample with some 650,000 distinct CDR3 sequences, 20% of them seen once.

The chain recombines TRBV6-5 with TRBJ2-5; maybe TRBD2 (6 bases). The source of this sequence is a human donor in good health. Some libraries in this study had Jurkat cell RNA spiked in. The sample consisted of naive CD8+ T cells from blood, with Jurkat cell RNA spiked in. Subset indicated: FACS-sorted CD8+CD4-CCR7+CD45RA+ naive T cells. The CDR3 region is CASSYSRRAASYKETQYF. The CDR3 DNA reads as TGTGCCAGCAGTTACTCGAGGAGGGCAGCTTCGTACAAAGAGACCCAGTACTTC.